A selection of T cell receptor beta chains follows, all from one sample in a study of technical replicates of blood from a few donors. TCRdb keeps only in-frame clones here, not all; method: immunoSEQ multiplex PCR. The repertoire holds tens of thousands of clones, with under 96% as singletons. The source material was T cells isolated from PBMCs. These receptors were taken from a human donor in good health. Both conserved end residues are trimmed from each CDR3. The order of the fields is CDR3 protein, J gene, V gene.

CDR3aa: ASSGTLQGIQY; j_gene: TRBJ2-4; v_gene: TRBV7-3
CDR3aa: AWSVVQVDTEAF; j_gene: TRBJ1-1; v_gene: TRBV30
CDR3aa: ASSRPGLAYEQF; j_gene: TRBJ2-1; v_gene: TRBV5-1
CDR3aa: ASSLVPGNTEAF; j_gene: TRBJ1-1; v_gene: TRBV7-2
CDR3aa: ASSQRTGADTQY; j_gene: TRBJ2-3; v_gene: TRBV7-8
CDR3aa: ASSLSINYGYT; j_gene: TRBJ1-2; v_gene: TRBV13
CDR3aa: ASSLGGRGEQY; j_gene: TRBJ2-7; v_gene: TRBV11-3
CDR3aa: ASSQDLFPLETQY; j_gene: TRBJ2-5; v_gene: TRBV14
CDR3aa: ASSIGLLGETQY; j_gene: TRBJ2-5; v_gene: TRBV6-1
CDR3aa: ASSKSRQNQPQH; j_gene: TRBJ1-5; v_gene: TRBV21-1
CDR3aa: ASSFFSTDTQY; j_gene: TRBJ2-3; v_gene: TRBV11-1
CDR3aa: AWTSGSPDTQY; j_gene: TRBJ2-3; v_gene: TRBV30
CDR3aa: ASRPLAGGIDTQY; j_gene: TRBJ2-3; v_gene: TRBV5-1
CDR3aa: ASSFGGLTTYEQY; j_gene: TRBJ2-7; v_gene: TRBV11-1
CDR3aa: ASSEYSGYGYT; j_gene: TRBJ1-2; v_gene: TRBV25-1
CDR3aa: ASSLGDTLRF; j_gene: TRBJ1-4; v_gene: TRBV7-9
CDR3aa: ASSQVRSRAGELF; j_gene: TRBJ2-2; v_gene: TRBV5-1
CDR3aa: ASSHRGLSPYEQY; j_gene: TRBJ2-7; v_gene: TRBV4-2
CDR3aa: ASSDHRDSLSHEQF; j_gene: TRBJ2-1; v_gene: TRBV9
CDR3aa: ASSVATGDGYT; j_gene: TRBJ1-2; v_gene: TRBV9
CDR3aa: ASSPKSTGLAEAF; j_gene: TRBJ1-1; v_gene: TRBV18
CDR3aa: ASSRLANKEDTQY; j_gene: TRBJ2-3; v_gene: TRBV5-4
CDR3aa: ASSYSPGGPYNEQF; j_gene: TRBJ2-1; v_gene: TRBV6-5
CDR3aa: AWSTIGGETQY; j_gene: TRBJ2-5; v_gene: TRBV30
CDR3aa: AISESTGTSEKRWEQF; j_gene: TRBJ2-1; v_gene: TRBV10-3
CDR3aa: ASGNYEQY; j_gene: TRBJ2-7; v_gene: TRBV2
CDR3aa: ASSTRLAGETHNEQF; j_gene: TRBJ2-1; v_gene: TRBV19
CDR3aa: ASSELYAFGYT; j_gene: TRBJ1-2; v_gene: TRBV2
CDR3aa: ASSQSFLAGLSDTQY; j_gene: TRBJ2-3; v_gene: TRBV4-3
CDR3aa: ASSVGQSTDTQY; j_gene: TRBJ2-3; v_gene: TRBV7-9
CDR3aa: ASSLLLNMNTEAF; j_gene: TRBJ1-1; v_gene: TRBV5-4
CDR3aa: ASSEGRFTDTQY; j_gene: TRBJ2-3; v_gene: TRBV6-1
CDR3aa: ASSLGGQSNEKLF; j_gene: TRBJ1-4; v_gene: TRBV5-8
CDR3aa: ASSGLGTGGNQPQH; j_gene: TRBJ1-5; v_gene: TRBV2
CDR3aa: ASSLNEGSGEKLF; j_gene: TRBJ1-4; v_gene: TRBV28
CDR3aa: ASSTSDSSTEKLF; j_gene: TRBJ1-4; v_gene: TRBV9
CDR3aa: ASNWRPDTQY; j_gene: TRBJ2-3; v_gene: TRBV2
CDR3aa: ASAYTQGYYEQY; j_gene: TRBJ2-7; v_gene: TRBV7-8
CDR3aa: ASRPTGRDETQY; j_gene: TRBJ2-5; v_gene: TRBV10-2
CDR3aa: AWSTGSNQPQH; j_gene: TRBJ1-5; v_gene: TRBV30
CDR3aa: ASSPGTRDSLEAF; j_gene: TRBJ1-1; v_gene: TRBV5-4
CDR3aa: AWSVVGTSGYNEQF; j_gene: TRBJ2-1; v_gene: TRBV30
CDR3aa: ASSNSQTVYGYT; j_gene: TRBJ1-2; v_gene: TRBV6-5
CDR3aa: ASSESGDLADGHEQY; j_gene: TRBJ2-7; v_gene: TRBV10-1
CDR3aa: ASSFKRSSYNEQF; j_gene: TRBJ2-1; v_gene: TRBV7-8
CDR3aa: ASSASIARGLFYEQY; j_gene: TRBJ2-7; v_gene: TRBV25-1
CDR3aa: ASGGQMNTEAF; j_gene: TRBJ1-1; v_gene: TRBV19
CDR3aa: ASRRSANYGYT; j_gene: TRBJ1-2; v_gene: TRBV28
CDR3aa: ASSPPGTGVGQPQH; j_gene: TRBJ1-5; v_gene: TRBV18
CDR3aa: ASSELILVPHEQF; j_gene: TRBJ2-1; v_gene: TRBV6-1
CDR3aa: ASSISSQPQH; j_gene: TRBJ1-5; v_gene: TRBV19
CDR3aa: ATSTNKSWTSWGRDTQY; j_gene: TRBJ2-3; v_gene: TRBV15
CDR3aa: SVETGNTEAF; j_gene: TRBJ1-1; v_gene: TRBV29-1
CDR3aa: ASRDLEETEAF; j_gene: TRBJ1-1; v_gene: TRBV19
CDR3aa: ASKPGIYNEQF; j_gene: TRBJ2-1; v_gene: TRBV6-6
CDR3aa: ATSGPPLYEQY; j_gene: TRBJ2-7; v_gene: TRBV13
CDR3aa: ASSSRPGTVYGYT; j_gene: TRBJ1-2; v_gene: TRBV7-2